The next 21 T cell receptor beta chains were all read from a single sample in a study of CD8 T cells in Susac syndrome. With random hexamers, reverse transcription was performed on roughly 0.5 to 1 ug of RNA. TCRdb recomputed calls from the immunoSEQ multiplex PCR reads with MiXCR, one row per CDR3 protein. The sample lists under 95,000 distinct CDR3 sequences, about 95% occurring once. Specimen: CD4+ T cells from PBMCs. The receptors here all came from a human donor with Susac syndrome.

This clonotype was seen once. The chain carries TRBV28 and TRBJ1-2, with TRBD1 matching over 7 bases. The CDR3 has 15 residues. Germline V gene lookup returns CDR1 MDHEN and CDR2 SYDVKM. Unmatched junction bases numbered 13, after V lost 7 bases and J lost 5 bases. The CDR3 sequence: CASTWGDREWYGYTF. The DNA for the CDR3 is TGTGCCAGCACCTGGGGTGACAGGGAATGGTATGGCTACACCTTC.

CDR3 amino acids: CAIWEADSPLHF. The CDR3 DNA is TGTGCCATCTGGGAGGCGGATTCACCCCTCCACTTT. This chain links TRBV24-1 with TRBJ1-6; unclear D gene. CDR1 is KGHDR, CDR2 SFDVKD, per germline. Trimming removed 11 bases from V and 8 bases from J, with 12 bases in between. This CDR3 contains 12 residues.

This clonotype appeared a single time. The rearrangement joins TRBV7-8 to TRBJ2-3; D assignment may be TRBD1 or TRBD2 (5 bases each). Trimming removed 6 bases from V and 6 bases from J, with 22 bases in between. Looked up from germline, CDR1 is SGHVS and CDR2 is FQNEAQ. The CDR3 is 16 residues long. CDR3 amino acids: CASSLSARRGADTQYF. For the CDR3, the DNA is TGTGCCAGCAGTCTTTCCGCTAGGAGAGGGGCGGATACGCAGTATTTT.

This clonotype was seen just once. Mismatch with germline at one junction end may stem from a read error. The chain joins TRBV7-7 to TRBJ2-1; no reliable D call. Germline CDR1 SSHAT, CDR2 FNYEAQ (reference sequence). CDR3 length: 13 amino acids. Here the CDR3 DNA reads TGTGCTAGCAGCTTAGGCCCGGGCAATGAGCAGTTCTTC. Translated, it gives CASSLGPGNEQFF.

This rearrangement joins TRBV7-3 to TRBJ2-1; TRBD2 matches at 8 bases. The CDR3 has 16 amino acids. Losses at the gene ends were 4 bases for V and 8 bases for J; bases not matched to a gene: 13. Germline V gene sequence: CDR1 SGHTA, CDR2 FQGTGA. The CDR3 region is CASSSEGGLASDEQFF. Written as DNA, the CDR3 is TGTGCCAGCAGCTCAGAAGGAGGACTAGCATCGGATGAGCAGTTCTTC. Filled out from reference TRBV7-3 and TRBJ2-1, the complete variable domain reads GAGVSQTPSNKVTEKGKYVELRCDPISGHTALYWYRQSLGQGPEFLIYFQGTGAADDSGLPNDRFFAVRPEGSVSTLKIQRTERGDSAVYLCASSSEGGLASDEQFFGPGTRLTVL.

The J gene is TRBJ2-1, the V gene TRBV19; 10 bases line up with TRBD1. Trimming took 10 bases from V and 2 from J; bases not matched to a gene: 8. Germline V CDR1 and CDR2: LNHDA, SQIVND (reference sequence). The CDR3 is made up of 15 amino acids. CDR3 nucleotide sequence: TGTGCCACCAAAGGGGACAGGGGTCCCTACAATGAGCAGTTCTTC. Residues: CATKGDRGPYNEQFF.

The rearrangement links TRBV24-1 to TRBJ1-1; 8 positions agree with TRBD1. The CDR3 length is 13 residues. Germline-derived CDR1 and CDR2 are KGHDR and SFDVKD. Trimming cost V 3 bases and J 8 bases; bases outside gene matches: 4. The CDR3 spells CATSDRGQDEAFF. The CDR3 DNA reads TGTGCCACCAGTGATAGGGGACAGGACGAAGCTTTCTTT.

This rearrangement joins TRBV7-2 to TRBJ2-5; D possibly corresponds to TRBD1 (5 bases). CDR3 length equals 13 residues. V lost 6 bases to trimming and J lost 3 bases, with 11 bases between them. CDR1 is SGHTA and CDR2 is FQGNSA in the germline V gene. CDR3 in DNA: TGTGCCAGCAGATTAAGGGGAAAAGAGACCCAGTACTTC. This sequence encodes CASRLRGKETQYF. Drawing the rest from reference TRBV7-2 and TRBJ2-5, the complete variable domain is GAGVSQSPSNKVTEKGKDVELRCDPISGHTALYWYRQSLGQGLEFLIYFQGNSAPDKSGLPSDRFSAERTGGSVSTLTIQRTQQEDSAVYLCASRLRGKETQYFGPGTRLLVL.

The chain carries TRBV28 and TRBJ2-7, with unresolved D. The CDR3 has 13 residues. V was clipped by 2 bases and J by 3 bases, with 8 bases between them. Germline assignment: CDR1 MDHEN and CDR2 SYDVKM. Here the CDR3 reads CASSLQQVYEQYF. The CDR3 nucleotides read TGTGCCAGCAGTTTACAGCAGGTCTACGAGCAGTACTTC.

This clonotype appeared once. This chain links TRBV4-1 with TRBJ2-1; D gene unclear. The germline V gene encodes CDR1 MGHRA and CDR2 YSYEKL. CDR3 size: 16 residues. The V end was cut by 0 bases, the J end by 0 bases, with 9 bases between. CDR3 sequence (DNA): TGCGCCAGCAGCCAAGATGACGGGTCCTCCTACAATGAGCAGTTCTTC. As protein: CASSQDDGSSYNEQFF.

Here the CDR3 reads CASSLEDRGSPLHF. The CDR3 DNA reads as TGTGCCAGCAGCTTGGAGGACAGGGGCTCACCCCTCCACTTT. The chain uses TRBV5-5 and TRBJ1-6; 9 nucleotides align to TRBD1. The CDR3 is 14 amino acids. The junction had 2 bases not matched to a gene; V was cut back by 0 bases and J by 10 bases. The V gene's germline CDR1 is SGHKS and CDR2 YYEKEE (reference sequence).

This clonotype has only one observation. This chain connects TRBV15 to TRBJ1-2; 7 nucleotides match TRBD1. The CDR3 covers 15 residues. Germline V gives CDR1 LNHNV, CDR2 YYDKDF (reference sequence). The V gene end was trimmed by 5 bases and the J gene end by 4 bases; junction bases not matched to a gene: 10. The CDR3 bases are TGTGCCACCAGCCCTCGGACAGGAAAGGTCTATGGCTACACCTTC. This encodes CATSPRTGKVYGYTF.

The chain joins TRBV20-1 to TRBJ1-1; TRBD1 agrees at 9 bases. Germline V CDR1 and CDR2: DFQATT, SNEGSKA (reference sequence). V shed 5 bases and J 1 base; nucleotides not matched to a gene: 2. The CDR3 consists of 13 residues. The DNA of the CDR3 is TGCAGTGCTTCACAGGGGGCGAACACTGAAGCTTTCTTT. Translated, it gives CSASQGANTEAFF.

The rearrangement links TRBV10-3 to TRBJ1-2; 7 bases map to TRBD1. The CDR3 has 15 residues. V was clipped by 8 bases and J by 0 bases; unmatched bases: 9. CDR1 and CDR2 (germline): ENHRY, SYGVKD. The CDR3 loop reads CAISEGAGANYGYTF. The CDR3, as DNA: TGTGCCATCTCCGAGGGGGCGGGAGCTAACTATGGCTACACCTTC.

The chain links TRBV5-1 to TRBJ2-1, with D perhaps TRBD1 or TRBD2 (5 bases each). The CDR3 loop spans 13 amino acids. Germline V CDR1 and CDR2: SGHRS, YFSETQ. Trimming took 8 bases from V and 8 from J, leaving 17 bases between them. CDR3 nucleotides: TGCGCCAGTTCTAAGACGGGGACCGATGAGCAGTTCTTC. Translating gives CASSKTGTDEQFF.

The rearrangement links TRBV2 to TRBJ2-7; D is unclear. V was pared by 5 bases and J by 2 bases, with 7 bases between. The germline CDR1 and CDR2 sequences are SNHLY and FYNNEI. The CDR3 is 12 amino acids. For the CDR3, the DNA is TGTGCCAGCAGTCGAGACGCCTACGAGCAGTACTTC. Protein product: CASSRDAYEQYF.

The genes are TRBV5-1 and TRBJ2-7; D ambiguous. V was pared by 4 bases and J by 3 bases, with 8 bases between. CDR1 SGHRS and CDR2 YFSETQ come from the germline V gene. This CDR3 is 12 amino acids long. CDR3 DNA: TGCGCCAGCAGCCTACCTAACTACGAGCAGTACTTC. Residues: CASSLPNYEQYF.

The CDR3 DNA sequence: TGTGCCAGCTCACCACTATCTACCGGGGAGCTGTTTTTT. This codes for CASSPLSTGELFF. The chain couples TRBV18 to TRBJ2-2; no reliable D call. V lost 1 base, J lost 5 bases, and 5 bases lay in between. Germline CDR1 is KGHSH and CDR2 is LQKENI. The CDR3 consists of 13 residues.

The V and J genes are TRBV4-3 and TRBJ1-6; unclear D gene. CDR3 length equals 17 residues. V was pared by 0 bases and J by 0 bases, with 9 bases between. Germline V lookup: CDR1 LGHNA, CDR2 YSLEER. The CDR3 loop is CASSQDRGSSYNSPLHF. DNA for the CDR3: TGCGCCAGCAGCCAAGATCGCGGGAGCTCCTATAATTCACCCCTCCACTTT.

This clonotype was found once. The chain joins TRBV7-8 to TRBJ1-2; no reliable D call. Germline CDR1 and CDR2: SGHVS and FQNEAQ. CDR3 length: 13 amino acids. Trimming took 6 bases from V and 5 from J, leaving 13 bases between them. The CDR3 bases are TGTGCCAGCAGAGGACCGAGCATTTATGGCTACACCTTC. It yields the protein CASRGPSIYGYTF.

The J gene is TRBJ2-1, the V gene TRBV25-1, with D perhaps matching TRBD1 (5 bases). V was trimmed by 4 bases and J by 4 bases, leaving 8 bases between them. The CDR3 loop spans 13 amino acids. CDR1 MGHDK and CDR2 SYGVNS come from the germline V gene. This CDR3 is CASSGGGYNEQFF. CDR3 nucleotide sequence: TGTGCCAGCAGTGGGGGCGGATACAATGAGCAGTTCTTC.